This paragraph covers one T cell receptor beta chain sequence. This clone's antigen is unknown. No base-level quality is on record; no much larger clone is a single base apart. The data were taken from a study of shared clonotypes between healthy human individuals (dated by TCRdb to about 2020). Turning to the overall study: Two women and a few men aged 18 to 49 years were included in the cohort. For each donor, three plates each were used for CD4 naive and CD4 memory, two plates were used for CD8 naive, and one plate was used for CD8 memory. To increase sequencing depth and limit assay-specific biases, TCR repertoire library preparation and sequencing were carried out by different laboratories using diverse techniques. Per donor, leukapheresis produced somewhere between about 0.94 and 9.5 billion PBMCs. The study deeply sequenced blood TCR repertoires of about five healthy adults to estimate repertoire size and the extent of clonotype sharing between individuals. Study-wide findings and limitations: Sharing across a handful of donors was observed for around 5% of naive CD4, 3% to 4% of naive CD8, 2.3% of memory CD4, and approximately 0.41% of memory CD8 clonotypes. Because the study included a small number of donors, the genetic and exposure-history diversity represented was limited. Pairwise subsampling indicated that sequencing depth was expected to affect the degree of clonotype sharing among donors. Naive subsets generally had larger estimated clonotype richness than memory subsets did. Sampling was limited to blood, and TCR repertoires in tissue likely differ from TCR repertoires in blood. Clonotypes shared by all four sorted-subset donors showed higher generation probabilities than non-shared clonotypes. Even with the large sequencing depth, rarefaction of the sorted-subset datasets indicated that sequencing was incomplete.

The CDR3 numbers 15 residues from cysteine through phenylalanine. The retained sequence is limited to the CDR3, 45 bases, with the frame set at the first base. The germline ends are 12 bases apart after V is trimmed by 0 bases and J by 4 bases. In the germline V gene, CDR1 corresponds to SGHRS and CDR2 to YFSETQ. Using the deep immunoSEQ assay, multiplex PCR amplified TCR CDR3 regions from genomic DNA. Extracted genomic DNA from each cell subset was distributed evenly across all wells of several immunoSEQ 96-well plates, and each plate was treated as a replicate. For sorted subsets, each replicate PCR was loaded with approximately 190 ng genomic DNA, equivalent to 30,000 or so T cell genomes. The purified libraries were quantified using a Qubit 3.0 fluorometer, sized with a Bioanalyzer 2100, and then quantified again using the KAPA Library Quantification kit. Every immunoSEQ 96-well plate was sequenced on a separate single-read 150-cycle Illumina NextSeq 550 flow cell. In the paper's pipeline: The immunoSEQ output contained only junctional sequences without quality scores, so filtering could not match that applied to full-length reads. Sequences were annotated with PyIR, a Python wrapper for IgBLAST v1.9, using IMGT germline references to assign V/J genes and CDR3. Any read was removed if the V/J assignment was weak (E-value above 1e-6), the CDR3 was missing, or the read contained stop codons, out-of-frame junctions, or ambiguous translated residues. A V3J clonotype was defined by an identical inferred V gene, J gene, and CDR3 amino acid sequence. Percentage overlap between repertoires was calculated by dividing the number of shared unique clonotypes by the size of the smaller repertoire. RTK rarefaction, the Chao1 estimator, and Recon v2.1 estimates of unobserved clonotypes were used to assess repertoire richness. Generation probabilities for all TCRbeta clonotypes obtained by the gDNA method from a handful of donors were computed using OLGA. Sourced from immuneACCESS, this table was stored by TCRdb with only in-frame sequences that have V and J called. A share of the clones is absent; for the studies checked, an unresolved V gene accounts for under half, and the remainder has no known explanation. D and trimming come from the DNA, and the V and J calls and clone size come from that table. The sample table contains 2.5 million or so clones; only one count was recorded for 85% to 95% of them. Around 0.15% of the sample rests with the top ten.

The donors were healthy, HIV-negative adults who had no recently reported acute infections or vaccinations. Only Caucasian adults living in Nashville, Tennessee, USA were represented among the donors. CD4+ T cells were enriched by magnetic negative selection; naive cells were then positively selected on CD45RA, and the negative fraction formed the memory subset. Blood was collected by leukapheresis, and PBMCs were isolated by Ficoll-Histopaque density gradient centrifugation and then cryopreserved in liquid nitrogen vapor phase. Purity and quantity of every magnetically sorted T cell population were checked by analytical flow cytometry. Genomic DNA was isolated from every sorted fraction and measured by UV absorbance on a Nanodrop 2000c.

The receptor comes from a man in his late teens or twenties in good health. Sequences were obtained from naive CD4+ T cells sorted from blood. Reading the label with the study, this specimen's cell subset or site is: CD45RA+ positively selected. This chain joins TRBV5-1 to TRBJ2-3, and TRBD1 may be the D gene, going by 6 matching bases. The CDR3 has the sequence CASSLAQGGADTQYF. Here is the DNA: TGCGCCAGCAGCTTGGCACAGGGTGGGGCAGATACGCAGTATTTT.